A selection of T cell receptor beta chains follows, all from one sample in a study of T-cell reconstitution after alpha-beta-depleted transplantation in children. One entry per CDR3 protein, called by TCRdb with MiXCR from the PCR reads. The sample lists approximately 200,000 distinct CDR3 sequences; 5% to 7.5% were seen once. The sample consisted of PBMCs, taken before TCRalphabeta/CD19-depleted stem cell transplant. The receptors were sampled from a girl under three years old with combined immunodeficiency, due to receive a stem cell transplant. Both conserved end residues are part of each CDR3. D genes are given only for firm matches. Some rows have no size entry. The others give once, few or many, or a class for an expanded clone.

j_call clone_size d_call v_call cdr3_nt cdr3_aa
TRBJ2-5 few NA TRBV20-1 TGCAGTGCTATAGAGGGTGGGCGGAGGTACCAAGAGACCCAGTACTTC CSAIEGGRRYQETQYF
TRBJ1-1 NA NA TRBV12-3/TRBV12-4 TGTGCCAGCAGTTTAGGTAATCCGGTCAACACTGAAGCTTTCTTT CASSLGNPVNTEAFF
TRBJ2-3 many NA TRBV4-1 TGCGCCAGCAGCCAAGTCACGCTGGGTACGCAGTATTTT CASSQVTLGTQYF
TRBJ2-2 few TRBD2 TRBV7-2 TGTGCCAGCAGCTTTATAGCGGGGGGATCCGGGGAGCTGTTTTTT CASSFIAGGSGELFF
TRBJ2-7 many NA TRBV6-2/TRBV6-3 TGTGCCAGCGTCCTCGGGTCCCGGCTCTTCTACGAGCAGTACTTC CASVLGSRLFYEQYF
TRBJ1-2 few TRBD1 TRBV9 TGTGCCAGCAGCGTCGGACAGGAGCCGCCTGCCTATGGCTACACCTTC CASSVGQEPPAYGYTF
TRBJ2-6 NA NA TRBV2 TGTGCCAGCAGTGAACCCAGGGCTACCTCTGGGGCCAACGTCCTGACTTTC CASSEPRATSGANVLTF
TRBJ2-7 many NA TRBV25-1 TGTGCCAGCAGGGAGGGTTACGAGCAGTACTTC CASREGYEQYF
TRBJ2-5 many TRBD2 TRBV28 TGTGCCAGCAGTTTGGGGGGGAACGTCCTTCAAGAGACCCAGTACTTC CASSLGGNVLQETQYF
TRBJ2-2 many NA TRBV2 TGTGCCAGCAGTGTGGACACCCCGAACACCGGGGAGCTGTTTTTT CASSVDTPNTGELFF
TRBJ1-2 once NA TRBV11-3 TGTGCCAGCAGCGACCAGGCGGGGTCCTATGGCTACACCTTC CASSDQAGSYGYTF
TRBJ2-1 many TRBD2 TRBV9 TGTGCCAGCAGCACGAGCGGGAGCCCCAACAATGAGCAGTTCTTC CASSTSGSPNNEQFF
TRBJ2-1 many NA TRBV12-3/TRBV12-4 TGTGCCAGCAGTTCCGAGGGGGGTCAGGATGAGCAGTTCTTC CASSSEGGQDEQFF
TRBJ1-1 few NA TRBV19 TGTGCCAGCCTCGGCGGGGATTCGGAGAACACTGAAGCTTTCTTT CASLGGDSENTEAFF
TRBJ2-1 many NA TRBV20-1 TGCAGTGCTAGAGAATGGCGGAACAATGAGCAGTTCTTC CSAREWRNNEQFF
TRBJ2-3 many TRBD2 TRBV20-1 TGCAGTGCAAGCGGGGGGGCATTGGGTAGGAGCACAGATACGCAGTATTTT CSASGGALGRSTDTQYF
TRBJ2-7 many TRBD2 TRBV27 TGTGCCAGCGTACACTCCATGGCTAGCGGATCCTACGAGCAGTACTTC CASVHSMASGSYEQYF
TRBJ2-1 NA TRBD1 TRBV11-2 TGTGCCAGCAGCTTAGATATTGGCAGGGGGTCCTACAATGAGCAGTTCTTC CASSLDIGRGSYNEQFF
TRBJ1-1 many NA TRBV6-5 TGTGCCAGCAGTTACGCAGGGGATGACACTGAAGCTTTCTTT CASSYAGDDTEAFF
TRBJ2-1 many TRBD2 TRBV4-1 TGCGCCAGCAGCCGTACTAGCGGGGGGTTAAATGAGCAGTTCTTC CASSRTSGGLNEQFF
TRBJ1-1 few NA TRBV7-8 TGTGCCAGCAGCCCAAGACACGGGAGGACTGAAGCTTTCTTT CASSPRHGRTEAFF
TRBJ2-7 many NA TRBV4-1 TGCGCCAGCAGTCATCCAACAGGGGAGGTCAGCGACGAGCAGTACTTC CASSHPTGEVSDEQYF
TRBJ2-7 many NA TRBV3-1 TGTGCCAGCAGCCAAGGACGGGTGGCGGGGGAGCAGTACTTC CASSQGRVAGEQYF
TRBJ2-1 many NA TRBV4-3 TGCGCCAGCAGCCGGGTGGGTAGTCCCTATGAGCAGTTCTTC CASSRVGSPYEQFF
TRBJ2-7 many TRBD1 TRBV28 TGTGCCAGTAAGCCGAGGGACAGATCCTACGAGCAGTACTTC CASKPRDRSYEQYF
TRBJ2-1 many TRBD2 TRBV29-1 TGCAGCGTTGAGACTAGCGGGAGAGGCGTTGAGCAGTTCTTC CSVETSGRGVEQFF
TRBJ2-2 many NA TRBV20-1 TGCAGTGCTAGTTCTGCAGGGGAAAACACCGGGGAGCTGTTTTTT CSASSAGENTGELFF
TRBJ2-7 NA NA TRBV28 TGTGCCAGCAGCCGTCCTTCCTACGAGCAGTACTTC CASSRPSYEQYF
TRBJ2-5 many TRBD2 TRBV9 TGTGCCAGCAGCGTCGGGACTAGCGGTAAAGAGACCCAGTACTTC CASSVGTSGKETQYF
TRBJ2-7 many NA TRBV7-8 TGTGCCAGCAGCTTGATCAGGGGCGAGTCCTACGAGCAGTACTTC CASSLIRGESYEQYF
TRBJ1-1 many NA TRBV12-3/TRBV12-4 TGTGCCAGCAGTTTAGCGCGGGCGGCGAACACTGAAGCTTTCTTT CASSLARAANTEAFF
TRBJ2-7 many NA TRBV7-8 TGTGCCAGCAGCAGGCCGTCAGCGGACTACGAGCAGTACTTC CASSRPSADYEQYF
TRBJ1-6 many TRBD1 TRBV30 TGTGCCTGGAGTGTAATGGGACAGCATAATTCACCCCTCCACTTT CAWSVMGQHNSPLHF
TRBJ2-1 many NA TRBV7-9 TGTGCCAGCAGCTCTCCGTGGGACCCCGTCACCGTCGACTACAATGAGCAGTTCTTC CASSSPWDPVTVDYNEQFF
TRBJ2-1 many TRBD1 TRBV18 TGTGCCAGCTCACCGCCCCCTGGGCAGGGGGTTGCCTACAATGAGCAGTTCTTC CASSPPPGQGVAYNEQFF
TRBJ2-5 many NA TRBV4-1 TGCGCCAGCAGCCAAGAGGGCCGACTGGGGGAGACCCAGTACTTC CASSQEGRLGETQYF
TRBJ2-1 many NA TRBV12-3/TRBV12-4 TGTGCCAGCAGTTTTACAGGCACTGAGCAGTTCTTC CASSFTGTEQFF
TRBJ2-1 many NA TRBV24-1 TGTGCCACTCGGGCCAGCTCCTACAATGAGCAGTTCTTC CATRASSYNEQFF
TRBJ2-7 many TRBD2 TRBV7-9 TGTGCCAGCAGCTTAGGTCCGGGACTAGCCTACGAGCAGTACTTC CASSLGPGLAYEQYF
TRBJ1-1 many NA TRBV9 TGTGCCAGCAGCGTAGAGGGGACCCCTGAGGCTTTCTTT CASSVEGTPEAFF
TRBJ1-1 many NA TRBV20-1 TGCAGTGCTAGAGATGAACTGGAAGCTTTCTTT CSARDELEAFF
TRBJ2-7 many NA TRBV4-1 TGCGCCAGCAGCCTTCCAGGGGACGGTTACGAGCAGTACTTC CASSLPGDGYEQYF
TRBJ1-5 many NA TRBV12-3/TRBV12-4 TGTGCCAGCAGTTCGGGTCTGGGGCCCCAGCATTTT CASSSGLGPQHF
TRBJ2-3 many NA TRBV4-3 TGCGCCAGCAGCCAAGAGGTCTACACAGATACGCAGTATTTT CASSQEVYTDTQYF
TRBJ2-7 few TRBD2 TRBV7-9 TGTGCCAGCAGCATACTAGCGGGAGGGCCGGGCGAGCAGTACTTC CASSILAGGPGEQYF
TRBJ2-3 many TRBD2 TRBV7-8 TGTGCCAGCAGCTTATTTCGAGGGACTAGCGGGGCCCTTAGCACAGATACGCAGTATTTT CASSLFRGTSGALSTDTQYF
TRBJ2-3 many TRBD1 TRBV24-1 TGTGCCACCAAATCATCGGGACAGCTCACAGATACGCAGTATTTT CATKSSGQLTDTQYF
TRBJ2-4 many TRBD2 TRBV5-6 TGTGCCAGCAGCTTGCCAGACGGGGGGGCCATAGCCAAAAACATTCAGTACTTC CASSLPDGGAIAKNIQYF
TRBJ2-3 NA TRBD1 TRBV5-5 TGTGCCAGCGAAGGGACAGGGTCGGGACCTTATATGAGCGATACGCAGTATTTT CASEGTGSGPYMSDTQYF
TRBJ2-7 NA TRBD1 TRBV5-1 TGCGCCAGCGGCTCCGGGACAGGGGCCTACGAGCAGTACTTC CASGSGTGAYEQYF
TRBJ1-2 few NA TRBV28 TGTGCCAGCAGCGGGGAGGGAGGCTATGGCTACACCTTC CASSGEGGYGYTF
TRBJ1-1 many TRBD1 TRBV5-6 TGTGCCAGCAGCTACACAGGGGGAGGAATCACTGAAGCTTTCTTT CASSYTGGGITEAFF
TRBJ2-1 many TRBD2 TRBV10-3 TGTGCCATCAGAGGGACTAGCGGGACCAGGGATGAAAATGAGCAGTTCTTC CAIRGTSGTRDENEQFF
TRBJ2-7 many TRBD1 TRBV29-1 TGCAGCGTTGAAGAACGGGACAGCTACGAGCAGTACTTC CSVEERDSYEQYF
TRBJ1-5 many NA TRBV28 TGTGCCAGCAGTTTAGTCGAAGGGTGGCAGCCCCAGCATTTT CASSLVEGWQPQHF
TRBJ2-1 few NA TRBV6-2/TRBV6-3 TGTGCCAGCAGTTACGCCCTTAAAGTTGCAGTGGAGTCGCCACCCGCCCTCTCCTACAATGAGCAGTTCTTC CASSYALKVAVESPPALSYNEQFF
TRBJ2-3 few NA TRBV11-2 TGTGCCAGCAGCTTATTCCGGGACTGGCGGCGGGGCCAGTATTTT CASSLFRDWRRGQYF
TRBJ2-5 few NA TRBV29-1 TGCAGCGTTTCGGGACTCCTCCAAGAGACCCAGTACTTC CSVSGLLQETQYF
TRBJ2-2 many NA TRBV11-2 TGTGCCAGCACGTGGTTGGAGCGTGCCGGGGAGCTGTTTTTT CASTWLERAGELFF